This T cell receptor (beta chain) is drawn from a study of blood T cell repertoires in COVID-19. In the original processing: Amplification with reference gene primers provided the estimates of nucleated cell counts. This table comes from immunoSEQ multiplex PCR, and its TCRdb copy is limited to in-frame clones, with some not included. That table supplies the V and J calls and clone size; D and trimming were determined from the DNA. The sample yields under 45,000 clones, around four fifths seen once. Germline assignment: CDR1 MDHEN and CDR2 SYDVKM. The CDR3 consists of 17 residues. V lost 6 bases and J lost 5; bases outside the gene matches: 15.

This sequence was found in a man aged 50 or older with active COVID-19. Sequencing used peripheral blood. The chain is built from TRBV28 and TRBJ2-5; 10 bases are a match to TRBD2. CDR3 protein: CASRRPRKRGGGETQYF. In DNA, the CDR3 is TGTGCCAGCAGGCGGCCCCGGAAGCGGGGGGGCGGGGAGACCCAGTACTTC.